This T cell receptor (beta chain) was observed in a study of blood T cells in healthy people across ages. This CDR3 has 15 residues. The germline V gene encodes CDR1 SGHRS and CDR2 YFSETQ. Then a second PCR, running about 6 to 12 cycles, was carried out with a sample-barcoded 5' primer and a J-beta primer mix. Using its own MiXCR run on the 5' RACE reads, TCRdb lists one record per CDR3 protein. The sample holds 800,000 or so distinct CDR3 sequences, around 25% seen once. Notes on this clonotype: A clone one base away is much larger, so this may be a read error.

The same data also contributed to another study, on T cells of mothers and their children.

The sample was blood. The clonotype comes from a boy between 10 and 17 years old in good health. The chain is built from TRBV5-1 and TRBJ2-1; 8 nucleotides match TRBD2. CDR3 sequence (DNA): TGCGCCAGCAGCTTCACTAGCGGCTCCTGCAATGAGCAGTTCTTC. This encodes CASSFTSGSCNEQFF.